A single sample gave rise to the 19 T cell receptor beta chains below, sequenced in a study of cytomegalovirus exposure and HLA in healthy donors. A multiplex PCR was run with 60 Vbeta primers and 13 Jbeta primers. Sequenced by immunoSEQ multiplex PCR; TCRdb stores in-frame clones only, minus some. The table has approximately 150,000 clones, 68% seen once; the top ten hold around 3%. The specimen was PBMCs. All receptors come from a woman aged 40-49 years in good health and CMV-seropositive.

The chain employs TRBV9 and TRBJ2-3, with a possible D match to TRBD1 (5 bases). The germline V gene has CDR1 SGDLS and CDR2 YYNGEE. There are 14 residues in the CDR3. The germline V and J ends were trimmed by 5 bases and 6 bases, with 16 bases remaining between them. CDR3 coding DNA: TGTGCCAGCAGTGAAGACAGCTTCAGGGATACGCAGTATTTT. Residues: CASSEDSFRDTQYF.

In this sample, this clone turned up a few times. The rearrangement joins TRBV5-4 to TRBJ1-1; D is uncertain. There are 11 residues in the CDR3. Looked up from germline, CDR1 is SGHNT and CDR2 is YYREEE (reference sequence). Trimming cost V 7 bases and J 3 bases, with 7 bases left between them. Here the CDR3 reads CASSRDTEAFF. The CDR3 nucleotides read TGTGCCAGCTCGAGGGACACTGAAGCTTTCTTT.

The gene calls are TRBV18 and TRBJ1-1; D may be TRBD1 (5 bases). Trimming removed 3 bases at V and 10 bases at J, with 12 bases between. The CDR3 sequence is 12 residues long. Germline V gene data show CDR1 as KGHSH and CDR2 as LQKENI. The DNA of the CDR3 is TGTGCCAGCTCACCGGGACTCCGAGTAGCTTTCTTT. The encoded protein is CASSPGLRVAFF.

In its sample, this clone was seen a few times. CDR3 DNA sequence: TGTGCCAGCAGTTTTGGAGTAGGGGACTACGAGCAGTACTTC. It is translated as CASSFGVGDYEQYF. The chain uses TRBV7-6 and TRBJ2-7, with a possible D match to TRBD1 (5 bases). The CDR3 is 14 residues long. Trimming removed 6 bases at V and 3 bases at J, with 15 bases between. CDR1 and CDR2 (germline): SGHVS, FNYEAQ.

This chain links TRBV18 with TRBJ1-5; TRBD1 matches 8 bases. V gave up 6 bases and J gave up 0 bases; unmatched junction bases: 7. The CDR3 is 16 residues long. Germline V gene sequence: CDR1 KGHSH, CDR2 LQKENI. In DNA, the CDR3 is TGTGCCAGCTCTCAAGACAGGGGTGATAGCAATCAGCCCCAGCATTTT. Translating it yields CASSQDRGDSNQPQHF.

The sample holds one count of this clone. The chain joins TRBV25-1 to TRBJ2-1; D not resolved. The CDR3 is 15 amino acids. Germline assignment: CDR1 MGHDK and CDR2 SYGVNS. V lost 1 base and J lost 7, with 14 bases in between. Written as DNA, the CDR3 is TGTGCCAGCAGTGAATCACCAGGCTCCCCAAATGAGCAGTTCTTC. Its translation: CASSESPGSPNEQFF.

The chain combines TRBV2 with TRBJ2-4, with D unclear. Trimming took off 5 bases at V and 0 bases at J, with 14 bases between the two ends. The CDR3 is 16 residues long. Germline loops: CDR1 SNHLY, CDR2 FYNNEI. This CDR3 is CASSSPQNLAKNIQYF. DNA of the CDR3: TGTGCCAGCAGTTCCCCACAAAACCTAGCCAAAAACATTCAGTACTTC.

The CDR3, as DNA: TGTGCCAGTACCACAGGGGTCCATTCACCCCTCCACTTT. Translation: CASTTGVHSPLHF. The gene calls are TRBV19 and TRBJ1-6; 7 nucleotides line up with TRBD1. The germline CDR1 and CDR2 sequences are LNHDA and SQIVND (reference sequence). The V gene end was trimmed by 7 bases and the J gene end by 8 bases; junction bases not matched to a gene: 5. This CDR3 spans 13 amino acids.

About this clone itself: The junction and the germline gene differ at one end; a read error may be behind it. The sample holds other DNA sequences that translate to the same CDR3. The chain has TRBV5-4 and TRBJ1-4, with 8 positions matching TRBD1. The CDR3 has 16 amino acids. Per the germline V gene, CDR1 is SGHNT and CDR2 is YYREEE (reference sequence). The CDR3 spells CASSLSIDRGGEKLFF. Here the CDR3 DNA reads TGTGCCAGCAGCTTGTCGATTGACAGGGGTGGGGAAAAACTGTTTTTC.

A note on this clone: Other DNA sequences in the sample encode the same CDR3. The chain employs TRBV5-1 and TRBJ1-1, with D perhaps matching TRBD1 (6 bases). There are 14 residues in the CDR3. The V end was cut by 4 bases, the J end by 1 base, with 11 bases between. Germline CDR1 reads SGHRS; CDR2 reads YFSETQ. The CDR3 spells CASSPDRSNTEAFF. DNA of the CDR3: TGCGCCAGCAGCCCCGACAGGTCGAACACTGAAGCTTTCTTT. The complete variable domain, with remaining parts taken from reference TRBV5-1 and TRBJ1-1, reads KAGVTQTPRYLIKTRGQQVTLSCSPISGHRSVSWYQQTPGQGLQFLFEYFSETQRNKGNFPGRFSGRQFSNSRSEMNVSTLELGDSALYLCASSPDRSNTEAFFGQGTRLTVV.

The chain couples TRBV6-5 to TRBJ1-5, with 9 bases lining up with TRBD1. The V gene's germline CDR1 is MNHEY and CDR2 SVGAGI. The junction had 7 bases not matched to a gene; V was cut back by 4 bases and J by 3 bases. This CDR3 has 16 residues. CDR3 in amino acids: CASSLGRDRDNQPQHF. The CDR3 bases are TGTGCCAGCAGTTTGGGCCGGGACAGGGACAATCAGCCCCAGCATTTT.

This rearrangement joins TRBV4-3 to TRBJ1-1; 9 bases agree with TRBD1. CDR1 and CDR2 from the germline V gene are LGHNA and YSLEER. The CDR3 is 13 amino acids. With 8 bases clipped from V and 5 bases from J, the junction kept 6 bases outside the gene matches. CDR3 DNA: TGCGCCAGCTCACAGGGGGCGGAGACTGAAGCTTTCTTT. This codes for CASSQGAETEAFF.

This clone appeared a single time. The chain joins TRBV9 to TRBJ1-5; 8 bases are shared with TRBD1. Germline values: CDR1 SGDLS, CDR2 YYNGEE. This CDR3 has 14 residues. V gave up 8 bases and J gave up 0 bases; unmatched junction bases: 4. The CDR3 loop reads CARKGQDSNQPQHF. CDR3 bases: TGTGCCAGGAAGGGACAGGATAGCAATCAGCCCCAGCATTTT.

The gene calls are TRBV29-1 and TRBJ2-2, with D maybe TRBD2 (6 bases). V was pared by 1 base and J by 4 bases, with 16 bases between. The germline CDR1 and CDR2 sequences are SQVTM and ANQGSEA. The CDR3 spans 16 residues. DNA for the CDR3: TGCAGCGTTGAAGCCCCCGAGGGACTTTTCACCGGGGAGCTGTTTTTT. It is translated as CSVEAPEGLFTGELFF.

This chain joins TRBV5-1 and TRBJ2-5; D might be TRBD1 (6 bases). The CDR3 length is 16 residues. The V end was cut by 2 bases, the J end by 5 bases, with 19 bases between. Looked up from germline, CDR1 is SGHRS and CDR2 is YFSETQ. CDR3 protein: CASSFSPTGSSETQYF. DNA of the CDR3: TGCGCCAGCAGCTTCTCCCCGACAGGCTCGAGTGAGACCCAGTACTTC. The variable domain in full, completed from reference TRBV5-1 and TRBJ2-5, reads KAGVTQTPRYLIKTRGQQVTLSCSPISGHRSVSWYQQTPGQGLQFLFEYFSETQRNKGNFPGRFSGRQFSNSRSEMNVSTLELGDSALYLCASSFSPTGSSETQYFGPGTRLLVL.

CDR3 in DNA: TGTGCCAGCAGTCGACAGGGGGCTCGTGAAAAACTGTTTTTT. Translation gives CASSRQGAREKLFF. V is TRBV2 and J is TRBJ1-4, with 10 bases fitting TRBD1. Per germline, CDR1 SNHLY and CDR2 FYNNEI. The V gene end was trimmed by 5 bases and the J gene end by 7 bases; junction bases not matched to a gene: 4. This CDR3 contains 14 residues.

This clone was detected once. The CDR3 spells CASSGGLAEYEQYF. The CDR3 DNA reads as TGCGCCAGCAGCGGGGGACTAGCGGAGTACGAGCAGTACTTC. The chain recombines TRBV5-1 with TRBJ2-5; 11 bases match TRBD2. The DNA end lines up better with TRBJ2-7; the J call may be wrong. Germline lookup yields CDR1 SGHRS and CDR2 YFSETQ. There are 14 residues in the CDR3.

The chain joins TRBV25-1 to TRBJ2-3; D call uncertain. The germline V gene encodes CDR1 MGHDK and CDR2 SYGVNS. V dropped 0 bases and J dropped 0 bases, with 4 bases sitting between them. This CDR3 spans 14 amino acids. The CDR3 DNA reads TGTGCCAGCAGTGAATATCGGAGCACAGATACGCAGTATTTT. It yields the protein CASSEYRSTDTQYF.

This rearrangement joins TRBV2 to TRBJ1-4; a possible D gene is TRBD1 (6 bases). V was shortened by 2 bases and J by 7 bases, with 17 bases between the two germline ends. The CDR3 has 16 residues. The germline V gene has CDR1 SNHLY and CDR2 FYNNEI. The CDR3 here is CASSEINRAPGEKLFF. CDR3 nucleotide sequence: TGTGCCAGCAGTGAAATAAACAGGGCTCCGGGTGAAAAACTGTTTTTT.